These T cell receptor beta chains were read from a single sample in a study of shared clonotypes between healthy human individuals. Repertoires were generated with immunoSEQ multiplex PCR, while TCRdb's copy carries only in-frame clones and drops some. The sample consists of about 1.1 million clones, more than 75% of them appearing once. Sequencing was performed on memory CD4+ T cells from PBMCs. These receptors all come from a man aged 18 to 30 in good health. Some clones in this sample may be carry-over from other donors' samples. Both conserved end residues are part of each CDR3. The D gene is left open where the match is weak. Clone size, where shown, is once, few, many, or a class for clones that have expanded.

clone_size: once; j_call: TRBJ2-7; v_call: TRBV10-1; d_call: NA; cdr3_nt: TGCGCCAGCAGAAACCCGGGACTGAAGAGCTACGAGCAGTACTTC; cdr3_aa: CASRNPGLKSYEQYF
clone_size: NA; j_call: TRBJ2-7; v_call: TRBV2; d_call: TRBD2; cdr3_nt: TGTGCCAGGGACAGGGGGACTAGCGGGAGGGCCGACGAGCAGTACTTC; cdr3_aa: CARDRGTSGRADEQYF
clone_size: NA; j_call: TRBJ1-1; v_call: TRBV11-2; d_call: NA; cdr3_nt: TGTGCCAGCAGCCCCGGTTGGGGGGGAGCTTTCTTT; cdr3_aa: CASSPGWGGAFF
clone_size: few; j_call: TRBJ1-4; v_call: TRBV7-9; d_call: NA; cdr3_nt: TGTGCCAGCAGCCCCCCGGGGGCAAGAGTGTTTTTT; cdr3_aa: CASSPPGARVFF
clone_size: NA; j_call: TRBJ2-7; v_call: TRBV15; d_call: NA; cdr3_nt: TGTGCCACCAGCAGAGATCGCCCAGGGGTGGGCGAGCAGTACTTC; cdr3_aa: CATSRDRPGVGEQYF
clone_size: NA; j_call: TRBJ2-1; v_call: TRBV2; d_call: TRBD2; cdr3_nt: TGTGCCAGCAGGACGAGACTAGCGGGCGACAATGAGCAGTTCTTC; cdr3_aa: CASRTRLAGDNEQFF
clone_size: NA; j_call: TRBJ2-5; v_call: TRBV7-8; d_call: NA; cdr3_nt: TGTGCCAGCAGCCGACGGGCATCCAAAGAGACCCAGTACTTC; cdr3_aa: CASSRRASKETQYF
clone_size: NA; j_call: TRBJ1-1; v_call: TRBV5-1; d_call: NA; cdr3_nt: TGCGCCAGCAGCTTGGAGCCAAACACTGAAGCTTTCTTT; cdr3_aa: CASSLEPNTEAFF
clone_size: NA; j_call: TRBJ2-7; v_call: TRBV5-1; d_call: NA; cdr3_nt: TGCGCCAGCAGCTTGGCAGGACAATCATTCCACGAGCAGTACTTC; cdr3_aa: CASSLAGQSFHEQYF
clone_size: NA; j_call: TRBJ2-1; v_call: TRBV19; d_call: NA; cdr3_nt: TGTGCCAGTAAAAGGGACCCGGCCTACAATGAGCAGTTCTTC; cdr3_aa: CASKRDPAYNEQFF
clone_size: NA; j_call: TRBJ2-1; v_call: TRBV5-3; d_call: NA; cdr3_nt: TGTGCCAGAAGCCATAGCTCCCGAAAGCTAGCATGGGCCCCGAAGGAAAATGAGCAGTTCTTC; cdr3_aa: CARSHSSRKLAWAPKENEQFF
clone_size: NA; j_call: TRBJ1-1; v_call: TRBV29-1; d_call: NA; cdr3_nt: TGCAGCGTTGGTGTGGGGGCGAGCACTGAAGCTTTCTTT; cdr3_aa: CSVGVGASTEAFF
clone_size: NA; j_call: TRBJ2-2; v_call: TRBV11-2; d_call: TRBD1; cdr3_nt: TGTGCCAGCAGCTTAGATTCAACAGGGGGTACCGGGGAGCTGTTTTTT; cdr3_aa: CASSLDSTGGTGELFF
clone_size: NA; j_call: TRBJ2-7; v_call: TRBV20-1; d_call: NA; cdr3_nt: TGCAGTGCTAGTAGCAGGGAGCAGTACTTC; cdr3_aa: CSASSREQYF
clone_size: NA; j_call: TRBJ1-3; v_call: TRBV28; d_call: NA; cdr3_nt: TGTGCCACCTCTCCTTTCGTAAGTGTTGGAAACACCATATATTTT; cdr3_aa: CATSPFVSVGNTIYF
clone_size: NA; j_call: TRBJ1-4; v_call: TRBV29-1; d_call: NA; cdr3_nt: TGCAGCGTTGCACCCGGGACCGCGGATGAAAAACTGTTTTTT; cdr3_aa: CSVAPGTADEKLFF
clone_size: NA; j_call: TRBJ2-7; v_call: TRBV7-3; d_call: TRBD2; cdr3_nt: TGTGCCAGCAGCCCCTCTAGCGGGGGATTCTACGAGCAGTACTTC; cdr3_aa: CASSPSSGGFYEQYF
clone_size: few; j_call: TRBJ2-5; v_call: TRBV27; d_call: NA; cdr3_nt: TGTGCCAGCAGCTATCGACAGCTAGAGACCCAGTACTTC; cdr3_aa: CASSYRQLETQYF
clone_size: NA; j_call: TRBJ2-4; v_call: TRBV7-2; d_call: TRBD1; cdr3_nt: TGTGCCAGCAGCTTCGACTCCGGGACAGGGGTAAACATTCAGTACTTC; cdr3_aa: CASSFDSGTGVNIQYF
clone_size: NA; j_call: TRBJ2-5; v_call: TRBV6-1; d_call: NA; cdr3_nt: TGTGCCACCCTCGCGGTGGGGGTCCAAGAGACCCAGTACTTC; cdr3_aa: CATLAVGVQETQYF
clone_size: NA; j_call: TRBJ2-1; v_call: TRBV5-1; d_call: TRBD2; cdr3_nt: TGCGCCAGCAGCCCCCTCGGAGCGGGAGACAATGAGCAGTTCTTC; cdr3_aa: CASSPLGAGDNEQFF
clone_size: NA; j_call: TRBJ2-1; v_call: TRBV19; d_call: NA; cdr3_nt: TGTGCCAGTAGCCTGGATGTGCGGTCTAATGAGCAGTTCTTC; cdr3_aa: CASSLDVRSNEQFF
clone_size: NA; j_call: TRBJ2-5; v_call: TRBV10-2; d_call: TRBD2; cdr3_nt: TGCGCCAGCAGTGGAGCGGGGGGCAGCGGGGCCCAGTACTTC; cdr3_aa: CASSGAGGSGAQYF
clone_size: NA; j_call: TRBJ2-7; v_call: TRBV5-5; d_call: TRBD1; cdr3_nt: TGTGCCAGCAGCTTGTGGTTTCACAGGGGAATCGAGCAGTACTTC; cdr3_aa: CASSLWFHRGIEQYF
clone_size: NA; j_call: TRBJ2-1; v_call: TRBV28; d_call: TRBD1; cdr3_nt: TGTGCCAGCAGTTCCTCGGGACAGGGATCTTACAATGAGCAGTTCTTC; cdr3_aa: CASSSSGQGSYNEQFF
clone_size: once; j_call: TRBJ1-2; v_call: TRBV30; d_call: NA; cdr3_nt: TGTGCCTGGAGTGTACTAGGTTATGGCTACACCTTC; cdr3_aa: CAWSVLGYGYTF
clone_size: few; j_call: TRBJ1-2; v_call: TRBV25-1; d_call: NA; cdr3_nt: TGTGCCAGCAGTGATGAGGGGGGGGCGAATGGCTACACCTTC; cdr3_aa: CASSDEGGANGYTF
clone_size: NA; j_call: TRBJ2-2; v_call: TRBV10-3; d_call: NA; cdr3_nt: TGTGCCATCAGTGAGGGCAGGGTGAACACCGGGGAGCTGTTTTTT; cdr3_aa: CAISEGRVNTGELFF
clone_size: NA; j_call: TRBJ2-3; v_call: TRBV6-1; d_call: TRBD2; cdr3_nt: TGTGCCAGCAGTGAGGCCGGGACTAGTCCGTATTTT; cdr3_aa: CASSEAGTSPYF
clone_size: NA; j_call: TRBJ1-3; v_call: TRBV4-1; d_call: NA; cdr3_nt: TGCGCCAGCAGTCCGGACGGTTACGGACGGAACACCATATATTTT; cdr3_aa: CASSPDGYGRNTIYF
clone_size: NA; j_call: TRBJ1-1; v_call: TRBV5-1; d_call: NA; cdr3_nt: TGCGCCAGCAGCCCCTGGACGGCGAACACTGAAGCTTTCTTT; cdr3_aa: CASSPWTANTEAFF
clone_size: NA; j_call: TRBJ2-5; v_call: TRBV2; d_call: TRBD2; cdr3_nt: TGTGCCTGTGGGGCGGGAGGGTCCCAAGAGACCCAGTACTTC; cdr3_aa: CACGAGGSQETQYF
clone_size: NA; j_call: TRBJ1-3; v_call: TRBV18; d_call: TRBD1; cdr3_nt: TGTGCCAGCTCACAGTCCCTCGCAACAGGGGGCTCTGGAAACACCATATATTTT; cdr3_aa: CASSQSLATGGSGNTIYF
clone_size: NA; j_call: TRBJ2-2; v_call: TRBV29-1; d_call: NA; cdr3_nt: TGCAGCGTTCGAGGGGCCGTGGCGAACACCGGGGAGCTGTTTTTT; cdr3_aa: CSVRGAVANTGELFF
clone_size: NA; j_call: TRBJ2-5; v_call: TRBV27; d_call: NA; cdr3_nt: TGTGCCAGCAGTTTAACCGGGAGTTGGGAGACCCAGTACTTC; cdr3_aa: CASSLTGSWETQYF
clone_size: NA; j_call: TRBJ2-7; v_call: TRBV28; d_call: TRBD2; cdr3_nt: TGTGCCAGCCAGACTAGCGGGAGGCTCTACGAGCAGTACTTC; cdr3_aa: CASQTSGRLYEQYF
clone_size: NA; j_call: TRBJ2-3; v_call: TRBV9; d_call: NA; cdr3_nt: TGTGCCAGCAGCGTTGATGTGGATACGCAGTATTTT; cdr3_aa: CASSVDVDTQYF
clone_size: NA; j_call: TRBJ1-1; v_call: TRBV9; d_call: NA; cdr3_nt: TGTGCCAGCAGCGTAGAGCCCAGACCTTCAGAAGCTTTCTTT; cdr3_aa: CASSVEPRPSEAFF
clone_size: NA; j_call: TRBJ1-4; v_call: TRBV5-1; d_call: NA; cdr3_nt: TGCGCCAGCAGCCAGGCTACAGGGCTTAATGAAAAACTGTTTTTT; cdr3_aa: CASSQATGLNEKLFF
clone_size: many; j_call: TRBJ2-7; v_call: TRBV28; d_call: NA; cdr3_nt: TGTGCCAGCAGCAGCTTTGCAGGGGCCTACGAGCAGTACTTC; cdr3_aa: CASSSFAGAYEQYF
clone_size: NA; j_call: TRBJ2-1; v_call: TRBV28; d_call: NA; cdr3_nt: TGTGCCAGCAGGGCACCGGGAAATGAGCAGTTCTTC; cdr3_aa: CASRAPGNEQFF
clone_size: NA; j_call: TRBJ2-7; v_call: TRBV7-3; d_call: NA; cdr3_nt: TGTGCCAGCAGCCGATCGGGACTCACCGACGAGCAGTACTTC; cdr3_aa: CASSRSGLTDEQYF
clone_size: NA; j_call: TRBJ1-2; v_call: TRBV30; d_call: TRBD1; cdr3_nt: TGTGCCTGGAGTATAGGGACAGGGGTCCTCTATGGCTACACCTTC; cdr3_aa: CAWSIGTGVLYGYTF
clone_size: NA; j_call: TRBJ2-1; v_call: TRBV27; d_call: NA; cdr3_nt: TGTGCCAGCAGTTTATGGGGCGGTGAGCAGTTCTTC; cdr3_aa: CASSLWGGEQFF
clone_size: once; j_call: TRBJ1-3; v_call: TRBV28; d_call: NA; cdr3_nt: TGTGCCAGCAGTTCATCTCTCGGGGTGGCTGGAAACACCATATATTTT; cdr3_aa: CASSSSLGVAGNTIYF